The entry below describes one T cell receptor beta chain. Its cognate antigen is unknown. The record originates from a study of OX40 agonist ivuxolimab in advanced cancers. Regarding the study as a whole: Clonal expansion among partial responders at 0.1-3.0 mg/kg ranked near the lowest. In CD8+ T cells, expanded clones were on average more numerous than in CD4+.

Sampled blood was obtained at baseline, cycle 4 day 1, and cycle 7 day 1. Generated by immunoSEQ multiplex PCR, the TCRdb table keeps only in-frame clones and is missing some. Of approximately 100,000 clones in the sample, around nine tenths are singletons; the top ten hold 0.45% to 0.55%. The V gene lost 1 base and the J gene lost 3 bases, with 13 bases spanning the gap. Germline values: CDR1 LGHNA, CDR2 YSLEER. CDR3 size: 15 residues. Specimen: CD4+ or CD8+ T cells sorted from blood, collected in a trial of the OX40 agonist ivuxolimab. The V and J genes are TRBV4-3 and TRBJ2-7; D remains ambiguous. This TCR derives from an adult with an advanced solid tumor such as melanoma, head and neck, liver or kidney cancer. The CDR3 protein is CASSQGTNVVYEQYF. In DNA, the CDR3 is TGCGCCAGCAGCCAAGGGACCAATGTTGTCTACGAGCAGTACTTC.